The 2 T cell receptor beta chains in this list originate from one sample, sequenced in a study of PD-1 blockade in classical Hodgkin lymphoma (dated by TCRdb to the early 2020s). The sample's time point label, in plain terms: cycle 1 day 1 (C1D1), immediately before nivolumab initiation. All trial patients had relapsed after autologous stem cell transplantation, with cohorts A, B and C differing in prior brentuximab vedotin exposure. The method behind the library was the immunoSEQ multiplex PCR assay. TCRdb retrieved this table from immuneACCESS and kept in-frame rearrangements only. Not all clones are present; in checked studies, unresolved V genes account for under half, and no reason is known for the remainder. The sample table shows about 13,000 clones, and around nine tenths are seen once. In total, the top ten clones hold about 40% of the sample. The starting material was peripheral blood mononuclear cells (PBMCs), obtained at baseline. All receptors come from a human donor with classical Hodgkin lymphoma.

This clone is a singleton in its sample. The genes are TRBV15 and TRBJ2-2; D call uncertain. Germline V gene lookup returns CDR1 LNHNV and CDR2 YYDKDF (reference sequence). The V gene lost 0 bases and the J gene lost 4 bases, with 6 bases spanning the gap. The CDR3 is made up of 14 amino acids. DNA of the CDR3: TGTGCCACCAGCAGAGAATACACCACCGGGGAGCTGTTTTTT. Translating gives CATSREYTTGELFF.

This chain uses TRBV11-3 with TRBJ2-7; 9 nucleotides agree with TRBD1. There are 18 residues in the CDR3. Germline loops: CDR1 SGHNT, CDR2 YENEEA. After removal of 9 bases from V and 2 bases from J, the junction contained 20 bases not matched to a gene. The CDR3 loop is CARILQGAWMGGTYEQYF. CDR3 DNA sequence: TGTGCCAGGATATTACAGGGGGCGTGGATGGGCGGGACCTACGAGCAGTACTTC.